What follows is one TCR beta chain and its context. Its target is not known. PCR amplification relied on 60 Vbeta primers (plus 13 Jbeta primers). Assay: immunoSEQ multiplex PCR; the TCRdb copy retains only in-frame clones and omits some. The top ten clones hold 7.8% of a sample with 95,000 to 110,000 clones, 73% of them seen once. This sample was included in a study of cytomegalovirus exposure and HLA in healthy donors. Overall study findings and caveats: Using a false discovery rate of 0.05, a later analysis showed that approximately 18,000 TCR beta sequences were associated with HLA alleles. An analysis done earlier found most TCR beta V segments productive about 90% or about 30% of the time. TRBV6-2, TRBV6-3 and other indistinguishable V segments were excluded.

This CDR3 has 13 residues. Germline-derived CDR1 and CDR2 are SNHLY and FYNNEI. The V end was cut by 4 bases, the J end by 6 bases, with 10 bases between. Input material: PBMCs. The clonotype comes from a man aged 25-45 years in good health and CMV-seronegative. This chain links TRBV2 with TRBJ2-1, with D possibly being TRBD2 (6 bases). The CDR3 sequence: CASSALAGNEQFF. The CDR3 DNA follows: TGTGCCAGCAGTGCACTAGCCGGCAATGAGCAGTTCTTC.